This TCR beta chain derives from a study of control samples from healthy donors and cancer patients. Trimming removed 3 bases from V and 5 bases from J; junction bases left unmatched: 10. The CDR3 sequence is 16 residues long. In germline, CDR1 is LGHDT, CDR2 YNNKEL (reference sequence). Method: immunoSEQ multiplex PCR; TCRdb's copy keeps in-frame clones and lacks some. Of about 94,000 clones detected, 90% appear once; the ten largest clones hold 3.5% to 4.5%. The receptor's source is a young woman in good health. The specimen was blood. This chain links TRBV3-1 (or the pseudogene TRBV3-2) with TRBJ1-1; 9 nucleotides agree with TRBD1. For the CDR3, the DNA is TGTGCCAGCAGCCATCGACCGGGACAGGGAAGGACTGAAGCTTTCTTT. It codes for CASSHRPGQGRTEAFF.